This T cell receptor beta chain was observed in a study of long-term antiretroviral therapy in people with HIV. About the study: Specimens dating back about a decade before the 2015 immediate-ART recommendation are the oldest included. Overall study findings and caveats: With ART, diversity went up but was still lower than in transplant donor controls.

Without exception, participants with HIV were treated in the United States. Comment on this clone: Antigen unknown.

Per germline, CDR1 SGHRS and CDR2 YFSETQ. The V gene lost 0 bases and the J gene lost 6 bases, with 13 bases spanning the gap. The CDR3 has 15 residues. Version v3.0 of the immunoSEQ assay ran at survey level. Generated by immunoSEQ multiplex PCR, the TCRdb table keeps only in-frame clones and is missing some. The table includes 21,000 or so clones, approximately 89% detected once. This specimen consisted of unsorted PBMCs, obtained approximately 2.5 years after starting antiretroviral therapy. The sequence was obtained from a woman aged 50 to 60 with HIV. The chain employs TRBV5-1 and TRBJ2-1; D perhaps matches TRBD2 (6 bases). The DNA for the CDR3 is TGCGCCAGCAGCTTGGCCCCAGGACTATTCAATGAGCAGTTCTTC. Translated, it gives CASSLAPGLFNEQFF.